The clone carrying this T cell receptor (beta chain) appeared a few times. Its antigen is as yet unknown. The source of the sample is a study of OX40 agonist ivuxolimab in advanced cancers. Study information: Patients receiving dose escalation had hepatocellular carcinoma, melanoma, renal cell or head and neck cancer.

Trimming stripped 4 bases from V and 5 bases from J, with 7 bases between. Germline-derived CDR1 and CDR2 are SEHNR and FQNEAQ (reference sequence). The length of the CDR3 is 12 residues. Study-wide results and limits: Relatively little clonal expansion, among the lowest observed, appeared in partial responders at 0.1-3.0 mg/kg.

Blood got drawn at baseline, again on cycle 4 day 1, and then on cycle 7 day 1. Profiling relied on immunoSEQ multiplex PCR, and the TCRdb table lists in-frame clones only, not all of them. The repertoire includes 77,000 or so clones, roughly 91% of them detected once, and about 0.32% sits in the top ten. The sequenced sample was CD4+ or CD8+ T cells sorted from blood, obtained in a trial of the OX40 agonist ivuxolimab. V usage is TRBV7-9 and J usage is TRBJ2-3; D perhaps matches TRBD1 (5 bases). This receptor was taken from an adult with an advanced solid tumor such as melanoma, head and neck, liver or kidney cancer. The CDR3 region is CASSWGGDTQYF. The CDR3 DNA reads TGTGCCAGCAGCTGGGGCGGAGATACGCAGTATTTT.